This passage covers 11 T cell receptor beta chains from one sample sequenced in a study of OX40 agonist ivuxolimab in advanced cancers. The library was produced with the immunoSEQ multiplex PCR assay. This immuneACCESS table, as held by TCRdb, lists in-frame sequences with V and J called but not all clones. Of the missing ones, under half trace to an unresolved V gene in checked studies; the others have no known cause. Recorded for this sample are roughly 76,000 clones; around 84% of them occurred a single time. Around 1.1% of the sample belongs to the ten largest clones. This material consisted of CD4+ or CD8+ T cells sorted from blood, taken in a trial of the OX40 agonist ivuxolimab. These receptor sequences come from an adult with an advanced solid tumor such as melanoma, head and neck, liver or kidney cancer.

As to this clone: The sample contains more than one DNA sequence encoding this CDR3. The chain combines TRBV7-2 with TRBJ2-5, with D tentatively TRBD1 (5 bases). V lost 1 base and J 2 bases, leaving 8 bases between the germline ends. Germline-derived CDR1 and CDR2 are SGHTA and FQGNSA. The CDR3 spans 14 residues. The CDR3 DNA is TGTGCCAGCAGCTTAGGTGGGGCGCAAGAGACCCAGTACTTC. Translated, it gives CASSLGGAQETQYF.

The chain uses TRBV7-2 and TRBJ2-7; 8 positions match TRBD1. The CDR3 consists of 14 residues. V was clipped by 3 bases and J by 6 bases; unmatched bases: 7. Germline V CDR1 and CDR2: SGHTA, FQGNSA. The CDR3 bases are TGTGCCAGCAGCTTTGGGGACAGGATGGGCGAGCAGTACTTC. It specifies CASSFGDRMGEQYF. Full variable domain (remainder filled in from reference TRBV7-2 and TRBJ2-7): GAGVSQSPSNKVTEKGKDVELRCDPISGHTALYWYRQSLGQGLEFLIYFQGNSAPDKSGLPSDRFSAERTGGSVSTLTIQRTQQEDSAVYLCASSFGDRMGEQYFGPGTRLTVT.

This chain uses TRBV6-1 with TRBJ2-3; 8 bases align to TRBD2. Trimming removed 6 bases from V and 1 base from J; junction bases left unmatched: 6. The CDR3 has 15 amino acids. Germline CDR1 MNHNS, CDR2 SASEGT. CDR3 coding DNA: TGTGCCAGCAGGCCTCGGGGGGGTGGCACAGATACGCAGTATTTT. This encodes CASRPRGGGTDTQYF.

V is TRBV5-1 and J is TRBJ2-1; no reliable D call. The V end was cut by 0 bases, the J end by 8 bases, with 15 bases between. In germline, CDR1 is SGHRS, CDR2 YFSETQ. This CDR3 has 15 residues. The CDR3 sequence is CASSLGPGGEDEQFF. CDR3 bases: TGCGCCAGCAGCTTGGGTCCCGGCGGAGAAGATGAGCAGTTCTTC.

This clone appeared once. The J gene is TRBJ1-2, the V gene TRBV6-5, with TRBD1 identical over 7 bases. The germline V gene has CDR1 MNHEY and CDR2 SVGAGI. The CDR3 length is 13 residues. The V and J ends lost 2 bases and 6 bases, in that order; junction bases with no gene match: 3. The CDR3 protein is CASSYLGGHGYTF. DNA for the CDR3: TGTGCCAGCAGTTACCTAGGGGGCCATGGCTACACCTTC.

CDR3 DNA sequence: TGCGCCAGCAGCTTGGTCGGGGATTGGGGGACTGAAGCTTTCTTT. Its translation: CASSLVGDWGTEAFF. This chain uses TRBV5-1 with TRBJ1-1; possibly TRBD1 for D (5 bases). The CDR3 is made up of 15 amino acids. The V gene's germline CDR1 is SGHRS and CDR2 YFSETQ. V was pared by 0 bases and J by 5 bases, with 14 bases between. Drawing the rest from reference TRBV5-1 and TRBJ1-1, the complete variable domain is KAGVTQTPRYLIKTRGQQVTLSCSPISGHRSVSWYQQTPGQGLQFLFEYFSETQRNKGNFPGRFSGRQFSNSRSEMNVSTLELGDSALYLCASSLVGDWGTEAFFGQGTRLTVV.

This sequence joins TRBV29-1 and TRBJ2-5; the D is unclear. The V gene's germline CDR1 is SQVTM and CDR2 ANQGSEA. V lost 3 bases and J 4 bases, leaving 3 bases between the germline ends. CDR3 length: 10 amino acids. The CDR3 region has the DNA TGCAGCGTTGACTTAGAGACCCAGTACTTC. It yields the protein CSVDLETQYF.

The rearrangement uses TRBV2 and TRBJ2-5; 8 bases map to TRBD1. V trimming: 7 bases; J trimming: 4 bases; junction bases outside the gene matches: 8. The germline gives CDR1 SNHLY, CDR2 FYNNEI. The CDR3 extends over 14 amino acids. The DNA of the CDR3 is TGTGCCAGCACCTACCAGGGGGCCGGAGAGACCCAGTACTTC. This encodes CASTYQGAGETQYF.

This chain links TRBV5-4 with TRBJ2-3; D remains unclear. Germline V gives CDR1 SGHNT, CDR2 YYREEE (reference sequence). The CDR3 contains 16 residues. Trimming took off 0 bases at V and 2 bases at J, with 13 bases between the two ends. The CDR3 loop is CASSLGVHRNTDTQYF. DNA of the CDR3: TGTGCCAGCAGCTTGGGGGTGCACAGAAACACAGATACGCAGTATTTT. Drawing the rest from reference TRBV5-4 and TRBJ2-3, the complete variable domain is ETGVTQSPTHLIKTRGQQVTLRCSSQSGHNTVSWYQQALGQGPQFIFQYYREEENGRGNFPPRFSGLQFPNYSSELNVNALELDDSALYLCASSLGVHRNTDTQYFGPGTRLTVL.

This clone was counted a single time. The chain links TRBV5-6 to TRBJ2-4; TRBD1 matches 7 bases. Germline lookup yields CDR1 SGHDT and CDR2 YYEEEE. This CDR3 spans 16 amino acids. Unmatched junction bases numbered 12, after V lost 3 bases and J lost 6 bases. The CDR3 reads CASSSPLRGHRNIQYF. The CDR3 DNA reads TGTGCCAGCAGCTCCCCATTGAGGGGGCATAGAAACATTCAGTACTTC.

The V gene is TRBV5-8, the J gene TRBJ2-7, with 13 bases matching TRBD2. The CDR3 runs to 15 residues. Germline V gene data show CDR1 as SGHTS and CDR2 as YDEGEE. Trimming cost V 5 bases and J 5 bases; bases outside gene matches: 7. In DNA form, the CDR3 reads TGTGCCAGCAGAACTAGCGGGGGGGCCATCCACGAGCAGTACTTC. Its translation: CASRTSGGAIHEQYF.